The source of this TCR beta chain is a study of CD8 T cells in Susac syndrome. Healthy donors, matched for age and sex, constituted the control group. RNA, at roughly 0.45 to 1 ug, was reverse transcribed with random hexamers. Amplification of the TCR beta CDR3 was carried out by immunoSEQ multiplex PCR, which spanned a total of 54 Vbeta and 13 Jbeta segments. From the immunoSEQ multiplex PCR reads, TCRdb called clonotypes with MiXCR, one entry per CDR3 protein. The sample includes about 80,000 distinct CDR3 sequences, around 94% of them seen just once. There are 14 residues in the CDR3. Trimming removed 6 bases at V and 4 bases at J, with 15 bases between. CDR1 LGHNT and CDR2 FRNRAP come from the germline V gene.

Sequencing was performed on CD8+ T cells from PBMCs. The source is a human donor in good health. V usage is TRBV12-5 and J usage is TRBJ1-1; D is ambiguous. CDR3 bases: TGTGCTAGTGGCTGGGGAGGTGGAAGCACTGAAGCTTTCTTT. Residues: CASGWGGGSTEAFF. Combining the CDR3 with reference TRBV12-5 and TRBJ1-1 gives the whole variable domain DARVTQTPRHKVTEMGQEVTMRCQPILGHNTVFWYRQTMMQGLELLAYFRNRAPLDDSGMPKDRFSAEMPDATLATLKIQPSEPRDSAVYFCASGWGGGSTEAFFGQGTRLTVV.